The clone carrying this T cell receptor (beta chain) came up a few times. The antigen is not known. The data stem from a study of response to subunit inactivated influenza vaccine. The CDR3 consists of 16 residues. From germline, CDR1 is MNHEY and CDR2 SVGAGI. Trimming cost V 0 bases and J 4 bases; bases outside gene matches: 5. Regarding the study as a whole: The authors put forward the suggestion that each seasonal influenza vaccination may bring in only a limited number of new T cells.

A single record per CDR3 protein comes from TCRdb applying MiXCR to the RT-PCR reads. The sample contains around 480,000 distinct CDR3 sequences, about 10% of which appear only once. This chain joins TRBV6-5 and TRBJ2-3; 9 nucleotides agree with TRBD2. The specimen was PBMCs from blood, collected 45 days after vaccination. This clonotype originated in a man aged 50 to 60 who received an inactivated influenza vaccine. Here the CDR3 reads CASSYSLAGEADTQYF. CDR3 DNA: TGTGCCAGCAGTTACTCGTTAGCGGGAGAAGCAGATACGCAGTATTTT.